This entry concerns a single TCR beta chain. Its antigen is unidentified. None of the donors, who were healthy HIV-negative adults, had recently had acute infections or vaccinations. Investigators divided CD4+ cells into CD45RA+ naive and CD45RA-negative memory subsets. The V and J ends lost 1 base and 7 bases respectively, with 13 bases between them. The CDR3 runs to 15 residues. Germline-derived CDR1 and CDR2 are SEHNR and FQNEAQ (reference sequence). Clones were read by immunoSEQ multiplex PCR, and TCRdb kept only the in-frame ones, dropping some. The sample has some 1.5 million clones; approximately 96% are singletons. The entry originates in a study of shared clonotypes between healthy human individuals. About the research overall: Each donor's CD8 memory used one plate, CD8 naive two, each CD4 subset three. Overall study results and limits: The study generally estimated greater richness for naive than memory subsets.

V and J are TRBV7-9 and TRBJ1-4; D unresolved. Sequenced sample: naive CD4+ T cells sorted from blood. Subset defined: CD45RA+ positively selected. The TCR comes from a man aged 25-45 years in good health. The CDR3 loop reads CASSLGSRPGEKLFF. The CDR3 DNA reads TGTGCCAGCAGCTTAGGTTCGCGGCCAGGTGAAAAACTGTTTTTT. The full variable domain, its missing parts supplied by reference TRBV7-9 and TRBJ1-4, is DTGVSQNPRHKITKRGQNVTFRCDPISEHNRLYWYRQTLGQGPEFLTYFQNEAQLEKSRLLSDRFSAERPKGSFSTLEIQRTEQGDSAMYLCASSLGSRPGEKLFFGSGTQLSVL.